The source of this T cell receptor beta chain is a study of shared clonotypes between healthy human individuals (dated by TCRdb to the early 2020s). Background on the whole study: The cohort included a few men and two women between 18 and 49 years of age. Libraries were prepared and TCR repertoires were sequenced by different laboratories using diverse techniques, in order to increase sequencing depth and limit assay-specific biases. Between about 0.85 and 10 billion PBMCs per donor were obtained by leukapheresis. To estimate repertoire size and how much clonotypes are shared between individuals, the study performed deep sequencing of blood TCR repertoires from about 5 healthy adults. Per donor, three plates each were used for CD4 naive and CD4 memory, two for CD8 naive, and one for CD8 memory.

This clone was seen many times. There is no known antigen for this receptor. Base qualities are not at hand, and no much larger clone is one base apart. What the research found in general, with its limitations: The small number of donors limited the genetic and exposure-history diversity represented. When a handful of donors were compared, the shared fraction of clonotypes was about 5.5% for naive CD4, roughly 3.4% for naive CD8, more than 2% for memory CD4, and less than 0.45% for memory CD8. Based on pairwise subsampling, the degree of clonotype sharing among donors was expected to be affected by sequencing depth. Compared with non-shared clonotypes, clonotypes shared by all four sorted-subset donors had higher generation probabilities. Even with the large sequencing depth, rarefaction of the sorted-subset datasets indicated that sequencing was incomplete. Naive subsets generally had larger estimated clonotype richness than memory subsets. Only blood was sampled, and tissue TCR repertoires likely differ from those in blood.

Using the deep immunoSEQ assay, TCR CDR3 regions were amplified from genomic DNA by multiplex PCR. Extracted genomic DNA from each cell subset was spread evenly across all wells of several immunoSEQ 96-well plates, with each plate serving as a replicate. Each replicate PCR for sorted subsets received approximately 220 ng genomic DNA, equal to about 30,000 T cell genomes. Purified libraries were quantified with a Qubit 3.0 fluorometer, sized on a Bioanalyzer 2100, and re-quantified with the KAPA Library Quantification kit. Every immunoSEQ 96-well plate was sequenced on a separate single-read 150-cycle Illumina NextSeq 550 flow cell. Per the authors' processing: Because the immunoSEQ output held only junctional sequences and lacked quality scores, the filtering could not match the filtering applied to full-length reads. To assign V/J genes and CDR3, sequences were annotated against IMGT germline references using PyIR, a Python wrapper for IgBLAST v1.9. Any read was removed if the V/J assignment was weak (E-value above 1e-6), the CDR3 was missing, or the read contained stop codons, out-of-frame junctions, or ambiguous translated residues. V3J clonotypes were defined as sequences sharing an identical inferred V gene, J gene, and CDR3 amino acid sequence. The percentage overlap between two repertoires was calculated by dividing the number of shared unique clonotypes by the size of the smaller repertoire. Richness of each repertoire was evaluated using RTK rarefaction, the Chao1 estimator, and Recon v2.1 estimates of unobserved clonotypes. Generation probabilities were computed with OLGA for all TCRbeta clonotypes obtained by the gDNA method from four donors. Entries here come from immuneACCESS through TCRdb and include only in-frame sequences with V and J called. Some clones fail to appear in such tables; in the studies checked, an unresolved V gene covers under half of the shortfall, and the cause of the remainder is unknown. The V and J calls and clone size are taken from that table; D and trimming were inferred from the DNA. Here the sample has around 940,000 clones; approximately 80% occur a single time. The top ten clones comprise around 1.5% of the sample.

V gives up 3 bases and J gives up 5 bases, and the segment between their germline ends measures 14 bases. The cysteine opens and the phenylalanine closes a CDR3 of 14 amino acids. The CDR3 DNA has 42 bases and is translated from base 1. CDR1 and CDR2 were assigned from the germline V gene (reference sequence) as SGHNT and YYREEE. Donors were healthy HIV-negative adults with no recently reported acute infections or vaccinations. Every donor was a Caucasian adult living in Nashville, Tennessee, USA. CD4+ T cells were enriched through magnetic negative selection, after which naive cells were positively selected on CD45RA and the remaining negative fraction served as the memory subset. Blood was collected by leukapheresis, and PBMCs were isolated by Ficoll-Histopaque density gradient centrifugation and then cryopreserved in liquid nitrogen vapor phase. Purity and quantity of every magnetically sorted T cell population were checked by analytical flow cytometry. Genomic DNA was isolated from every sorted fraction and measured by UV absorbance on a Nanodrop 2000c.

This sequence uses TRBV5-4 and TRBJ2-5; the D gene may be TRBD1 or TRBD2, since each aligns over 5 bases. This TCR derives from a man aged 18-30 years in good health. The sample taken for sequencing was memory CD4+ T cells sorted from blood. The cell subset or site label, as the study defines it: CD45RA-negative fraction. The base sequence is TGTGCCAGCAGCTCCGACGGGACCGCGGAGACCCAGTACTTC. This encodes CASSSDGTAETQYF.